These 23 T cell receptor beta chains were all obtained from the same sample, sequenced in a study of response to subunit inactivated influenza vaccine. From the RT-PCR reads, TCRdb called clonotypes with MiXCR, one entry per CDR3 protein. The repertoire has around 580,000 distinct CDR3 sequences, around 11% of them found once; the top ten carry about 10%. The sequenced sample was PBMCs from blood, obtained on the day of vaccination. These receptors were taken from a man over 45 who received an inactivated influenza vaccine.

This chain uses TRBV5-1 with TRBJ1-4; D is undetermined. The CDR3 is 14 amino acids. CDR1 SGHRS and CDR2 YFSETQ come from the germline V gene. Trimming took 5 bases from V and 0 from J, leaving 8 bases between them. The CDR3 spells CASSEAATNEKLFF. The CDR3 coding sequence is TGCGCCAGCAGTGAGGCGGCAACTAATGAAAAACTGTTTTTT. The full variable domain, its missing parts supplied by reference TRBV5-1 and TRBJ1-4, is KAGVTQTPRYLIKTRGQQVTLSCSPISGHRSVSWYQQTPGQGLQFLFEYFSETQRNKGNFPGRFSGRQFSNSRSEMNVSTLELGDSALYLCASSEAATNEKLFFGSGTQLSVL.

In this sample, this clonotype turned up a few times. The V and J genes are TRBV28 and TRBJ2-7; maybe TRBD1 (6 bases). This CDR3 has 14 amino acids. The germline V and J ends were trimmed by 6 bases and 2 bases, with 14 bases remaining between them. Germline lookup yields CDR1 MDHEN and CDR2 SYDVKM. The CDR3 sequence: CASRQGNTPYEQYF. The CDR3 DNA sequence: TGTGCCAGCAGACAGGGAAATACTCCCTACGAGCAGTACTTC. Full variable domain (rest looked up from reference TRBV28 and TRBJ2-7): DVKVTQSSRYLVKRTGEKVFLECVQDMDHENMFWYRQDPGLGLRLIYFSYDVKMKEKGDIPEGYSVSREKKERFSLILESASTNQTSMYLCASRQGNTPYEQYFGPGTRLTVT.

This clonotype was recorded many times. The chain is built from TRBV7-8 and TRBJ1-1, with TRBD1 matching over 8 bases. CDR1 and CDR2 (germline): SGHVS, FQNEAQ. This CDR3 has 17 residues. V lost 2 bases, J lost 1 base, and 9 bases stayed unmatched. CDR3 loop: CASSLPKDRGRNTEAFF. CDR3 in DNA: TGTGCCAGCAGCTTACCGAAAGACAGGGGAAGGAACACTGAAGCTTTCTTT. The entire variable domain, with the rest obtained from reference TRBV7-8 and TRBJ1-1, is as follows: GAGVSQSPRYKVAKRGQDVALRCDPISGHVSLFWYQQALGQGPEFLTYFQNEAQLDKSGLPSDRFFAERPEGSVSTLKIQRTQQEDSAVYLCASSLPKDRGRNTEAFFGQGTRLTVV.

This clonotype was seen a handful of times. CDR3 protein: CASSSRSGASYEQYF. The CDR3 DNA sequence: TGTGCCAGCAGTTCCCGGTCCGGGGCCTCCTACGAGCAGTACTTC. The gene calls are TRBV12-3 or TRBV12-4 and TRBJ2-7; D could derive from TRBD1 or TRBD2 (5 bases each). V shed 4 bases and J shed 0 bases, with 13 bases lying between them. This CDR3 has 15 residues.

There are many counts of this clonotype. V gene TRBV20-1 combines with J gene TRBJ2-1, with 7 nucleotides matching TRBD2. The CDR3 length is 15 residues. V gave up 6 bases and J gave up 0 bases; unmatched junction bases: 8. Germline V gene data show CDR1 as DFQATT and CDR2 as SNEGSKA (reference sequence). In DNA, the CDR3 is TGCAGTGCCGAAGGCGGGAGACTCTCCTACAATGAGCAGTTCTTC. It yields the protein CSAEGGRLSYNEQFF.

This clonotype was picked up a small number of times. V is TRBV27 and J is TRBJ2-3; D gene uncertain. The germline V gene has CDR1 MNHEY and CDR2 SMNVEV (reference sequence). CDR3 size: 16 residues. Between the trimmed V and J ends, which lost 4 bases and 6 bases, there was a span of 20 bases. The CDR3, as DNA: TGTGCCAGCAGTTCTCAAAAGACACCACCACCGGATACGCAGTATTTT. Translating it yields CASSSQKTPPPDTQYF.

This clonotype was found many times. This CDR3 is CASSLVSGLNTEAFF. In nucleotides, the CDR3 is TGTGCCAGCAGCTTAGTTAGCGGATTGAACACTGAAGCTTTCTTT. The J gene is TRBJ1-1, the V gene TRBV7-8; no reliable D call. The V gene's germline CDR1 is SGHVS and CDR2 FQNEAQ. CDR3 length: 15 amino acids. V shed 1 base and J shed 0 bases, with 9 bases lying between them.

This clonotype has a handful of counts. This sequence joins TRBV29-1 and TRBJ2-1; 12 nucleotides line up with TRBD2. The trim removed 5 bases at V and 0 bases at J, leaving 20 bases unmatched. The CDR3 loop spans 21 amino acids. Germline-derived CDR1 and CDR2 are SQVTM and ANQGSEA. CDR3 coding DNA: TGCAGCGTTATACCGGGACTAGCGGGCGAAGGGTCCCGTAGCTCCTACAATGAGCAGTTCTTC. This encodes CSVIPGLAGEGSRSSYNEQFF.

This clonotype turned up a few times. The chain couples TRBV7-7 to TRBJ2-1; 11 nucleotides align to TRBD2. V lost 5 bases and J lost 5; bases outside the gene matches: 8. CDR3 size: 16 residues. Germline loops: CDR1 SSHAT, CDR2 FNYEAQ (reference sequence). CDR3: CASSPGRLAGNNEQFF. CDR3 sequence (DNA): TGTGCCAGCAGCCCGGGCCGACTAGCGGGAAACAATGAGCAGTTCTTC.

The genes are TRBV7-9 and TRBJ2-1; 8 positions match TRBD2. Germline CDR1 reads SEHNR; CDR2 reads FQNEAQ (reference sequence). The CDR3 contains 14 residues. With V trimmed by 11 bases and J by 8 bases, 14 bases remained unmatched. CDR3 coding DNA: TGTGCCGGACTTACGGGGGGGATCGACGATGAGCAGTTCTTC. Amino acid sequence: CAGLTGGIDDEQFF.

This clonotype was detected only a few times. The chain is built from TRBV4-3 and TRBJ2-5; 8 bases match TRBD1. The germline V gene has CDR1 LGHNA and CDR2 YSLEER. The length of the CDR3 is 16 residues. With V trimmed by 0 bases and J by 5 bases, 8 bases remained unmatched. In DNA form, the CDR3 reads TGCGCCAGCAGCCAAGATTTGACAGGGGTGGGGGAGACCCAGTACTTC. Translating gives CASSQDLTGVGETQYF.

The chain links TRBV5-1 to TRBJ2-5; 11 bases map to TRBD1. This CDR3 contains 15 residues. J lost 5 bases, V lost 3 bases, and 6 bases had no gene match. Germline V gene lookup returns CDR1 SGHRS and CDR2 YFSETQ. CDR3 bases: TGCGCCAGCAGCTCGGACAGGGGGCGCTGGGAGACCCAGTACTTC. The encoded protein is CASSSDRGRWETQYF.

The CDR3 protein is CASSLQGPSTDTQYF. CDR3 nucleotides: TGCGCCAGCAGCTTACAGGGACCTAGCACAGATACGCAGTATTTT. The rearrangement uses TRBV5-1 and TRBJ2-3; D is possibly TRBD1 (6 bases). The V end was cut by 2 bases, the J end by 0 bases, with 10 bases between. Germline CDR1 SGHRS, CDR2 YFSETQ. The CDR3 is made up of 15 amino acids.

The gene calls are TRBV11-2 and TRBJ2-5; D is tentatively TRBD1 or TRBD2 (5 bases each). V lost 5 bases to trimming and J lost 1 base, with 14 bases between them. In germline, CDR1 is SGHAT, CDR2 FQNNGV. The CDR3 sequence is 15 residues long. The CDR3 sequence is CASSPWDLTQETQYF. The CDR3 nucleotides read TGTGCCAGCAGCCCATGGGACCTTACCCAAGAGACCCAGTACTTC. The full variable domain, rest sourced from reference TRBV11-2 and TRBJ2-5, is EAGVAQSPRYKIIEKRQSVAFWCNPISGHATLYWYQQILGQGPKLLIQFQNNGVVDDSQLPKDRFSAERLKGVDSTLKIQPAKLEDSAVYLCASSPWDLTQETQYFGPGTRLLVL.

The chain has TRBV20-1 and TRBJ2-1; possible D gene TRBD2, 5 bases. CDR1 and CDR2 from the germline V gene are DFQATT and SNEGSKA (reference sequence). This CDR3 has 14 amino acids. V dropped 1 base and J dropped 4 bases, with 11 bases sitting between them. The chain's CDR3 is CSARGGRGYNEQFF. The CDR3 bases are TGCAGTGCTAGAGGGGGTCGCGGGTACAATGAGCAGTTCTTC.

CDR3 bases: TGTGCCAGCAGCCAAGAACTAGCGGCCGGCACAGATACGCAGTATTTT. Protein product: CASSQELAAGTDTQYF. The V gene is TRBV3-1, the J gene TRBJ2-3, with 8 nucleotides matching TRBD2. The J segment lost 1 base and the V segment lost 0 bases, leaving 3 bases of the junction unmatched. The germline gives CDR1 LGHDT, CDR2 YNNKEL (reference sequence). The CDR3 runs to 16 residues.

Many counts were recorded for this clonotype. This sequence joins TRBV12-3 or TRBV12-4 and TRBJ2-2; D not certain. The CDR3 spans 15 residues. The V end lost 7 bases, the J end lost 5 bases, and 17 bases lay between the germline ends. The CDR3 loop reads CASTQVGRSTGELFF. The CDR3 bases are TGTGCCAGCACCCAGGTGGGCAGGAGTACCGGGGAGCTGTTTTTT.

V gene TRBV6-2 or TRBV6-3 combines with J gene TRBJ2-7; D is unresolved. Looked up from germline, CDR1 is MNHEY and CDR2 is SVGEGT. The V end was cut by 7 bases, the J end by 0 bases, with 10 bases between. CDR3 length: 13 amino acids. The CDR3 DNA follows: TGTGCCAGCACCGGTGCAAGCTCCTACGAGCAGTACTTC. Translated, it gives CASTGASSYEQYF.

The chain uses TRBV7-9 and TRBJ2-1; D is uncertain. V lost 4 bases and J lost 9, with 10 bases in between. This CDR3 is built from 12 residues. The germline V gene encodes CDR1 SEHNR and CDR2 FQNEAQ (reference sequence). The CDR3 coding sequence is TGTGCCAGCAGCTCTCCATTTAGTGAGCAGTTCTTC. Translating gives CASSSPFSEQFF.

The sample holds many counts of this clonotype. V is TRBV5-1 and J is TRBJ2-1, with D maybe TRBD2 (6 bases). V lost 1 base and J 6 bases, leaving 8 bases between the germline ends. The germline CDR1 and CDR2 sequences are SGHRS and YFSETQ. The CDR3 covers 13 residues. In DNA form, the CDR3 reads TGCGCCAGCAGCTTGAGTAGCGGCAATGAGCAGTTCTTC. Residues: CASSLSSGNEQFF. Using reference TRBV5-1 and TRBJ2-1 for the parts outside the CDR3, the full variable domain is KAGVTQTPRYLIKTRGQQVTLSCSPISGHRSVSWYQQTPGQGLQFLFEYFSETQRNKGNFPGRFSGRQFSNSRSEMNVSTLELGDSALYLCASSLSSGNEQFFGPGTRLTVL.

The chain couples TRBV25-1 to TRBJ2-7, with D possibly matching TRBD1 (6 bases). Germline CDR1 is MGHDK and CDR2 is SYGVNS. The CDR3 loop spans 13 amino acids. V was shortened by 3 bases and J by 2 bases, with 8 bases between the two germline ends. CDR3 loop: CASSDPGAYEQYF. CDR3 bases: TGTGCCAGCAGTGATCCAGGGGCCTACGAGCAGTACTTC.

This clonotype came up a few times. The chain uses TRBV5-8 and TRBJ2-7; 9 bases agree with TRBD2. The CDR3 sequence is 16 residues long. Germline loops: CDR1 SGHTS, CDR2 YDEGEE. Germline trimming cut 0 bases from V and 5 bases from J; bases unmatched to any gene: 9. CDR3: CASSLGLAVWGHEQYF. As DNA, the CDR3 is TGTGCCAGCAGCTTGGGACTAGCGGTTTGGGGCCACGAGCAGTACTTC. The entire variable domain, with the rest obtained from reference TRBV5-8 and TRBJ2-7, is as follows: EAGVTQSPTHLIKTRGQQATLRCSPISGHTSVYWYQQALGLGLQFLLWYDEGEERNRGNFPPRFSGRQFPNYSSELNVNALELEDSALYLCASSLGLAVWGHEQYFGPGTRLTVT.

V is TRBV28 and J is TRBJ1-1, with 7 bases lining up with TRBD1. CDR1 MDHEN and CDR2 SYDVKM come from the germline V gene. V lost 3 bases to trimming and J lost 7 bases; unmatched junction nucleotides: 8. CDR3 length: 14 residues. The CDR3 nucleotides read TGTGCCAGCAGTTTCGACCGGAACAGGGGTGAAGCTTTCTTT. The encoded protein is CASSFDRNRGEAFF. The full variable domain, in which reference TRBV28 and TRBJ1-1 provide the parts outside the CDR3, is DVKVTQSSRYLVKRTGEKVFLECVQDMDHENMFWYRQDPGLGLRLIYFSYDVKMKEKGDIPEGYSVSREKKERFSLILESASTNQTSMYLCASSFDRNRGEAFFGQGTRLTVV.